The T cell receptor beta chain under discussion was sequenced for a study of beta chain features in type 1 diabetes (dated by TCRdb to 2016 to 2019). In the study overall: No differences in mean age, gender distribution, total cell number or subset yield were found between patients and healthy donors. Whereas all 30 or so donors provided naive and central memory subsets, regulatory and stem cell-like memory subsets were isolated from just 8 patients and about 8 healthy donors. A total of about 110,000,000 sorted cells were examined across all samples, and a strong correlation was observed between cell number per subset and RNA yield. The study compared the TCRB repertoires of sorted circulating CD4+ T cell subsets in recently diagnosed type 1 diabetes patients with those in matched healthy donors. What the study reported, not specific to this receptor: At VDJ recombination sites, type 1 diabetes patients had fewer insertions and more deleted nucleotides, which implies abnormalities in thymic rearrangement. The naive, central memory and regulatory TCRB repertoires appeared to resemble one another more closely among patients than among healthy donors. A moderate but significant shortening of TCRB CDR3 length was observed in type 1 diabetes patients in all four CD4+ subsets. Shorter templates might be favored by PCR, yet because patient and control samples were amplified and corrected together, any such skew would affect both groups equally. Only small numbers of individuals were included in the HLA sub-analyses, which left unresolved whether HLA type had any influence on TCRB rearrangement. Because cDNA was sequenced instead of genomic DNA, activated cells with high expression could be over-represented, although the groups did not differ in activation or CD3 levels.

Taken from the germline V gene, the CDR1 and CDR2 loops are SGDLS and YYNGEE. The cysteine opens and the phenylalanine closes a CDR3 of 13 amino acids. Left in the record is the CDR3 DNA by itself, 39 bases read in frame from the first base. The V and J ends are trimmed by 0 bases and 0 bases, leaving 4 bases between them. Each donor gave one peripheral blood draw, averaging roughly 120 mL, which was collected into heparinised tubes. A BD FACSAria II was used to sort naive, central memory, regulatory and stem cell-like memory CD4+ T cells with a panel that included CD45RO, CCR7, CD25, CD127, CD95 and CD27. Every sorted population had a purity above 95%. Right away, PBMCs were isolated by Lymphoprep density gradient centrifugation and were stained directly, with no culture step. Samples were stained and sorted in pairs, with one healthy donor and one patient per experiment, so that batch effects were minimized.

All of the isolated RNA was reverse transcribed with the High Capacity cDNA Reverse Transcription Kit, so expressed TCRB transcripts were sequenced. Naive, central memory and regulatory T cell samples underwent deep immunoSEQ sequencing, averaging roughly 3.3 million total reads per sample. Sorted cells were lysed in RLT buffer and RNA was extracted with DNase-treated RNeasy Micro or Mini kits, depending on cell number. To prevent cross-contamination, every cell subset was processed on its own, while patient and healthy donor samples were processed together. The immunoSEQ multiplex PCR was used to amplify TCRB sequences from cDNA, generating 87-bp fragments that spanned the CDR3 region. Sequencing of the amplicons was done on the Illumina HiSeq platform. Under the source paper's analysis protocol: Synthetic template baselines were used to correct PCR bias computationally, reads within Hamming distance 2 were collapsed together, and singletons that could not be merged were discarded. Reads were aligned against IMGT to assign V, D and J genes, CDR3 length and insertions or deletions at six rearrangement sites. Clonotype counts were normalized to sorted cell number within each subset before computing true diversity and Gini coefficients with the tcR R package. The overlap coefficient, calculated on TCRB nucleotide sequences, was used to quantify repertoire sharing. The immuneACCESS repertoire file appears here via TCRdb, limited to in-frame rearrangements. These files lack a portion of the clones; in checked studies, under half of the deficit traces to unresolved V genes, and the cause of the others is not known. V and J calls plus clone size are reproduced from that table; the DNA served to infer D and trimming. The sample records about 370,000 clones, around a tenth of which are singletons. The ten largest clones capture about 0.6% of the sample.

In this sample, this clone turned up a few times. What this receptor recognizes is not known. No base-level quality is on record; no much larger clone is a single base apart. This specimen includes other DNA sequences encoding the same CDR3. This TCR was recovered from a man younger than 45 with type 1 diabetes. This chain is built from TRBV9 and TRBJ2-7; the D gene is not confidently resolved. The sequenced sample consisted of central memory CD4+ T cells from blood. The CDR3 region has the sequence CASSVGTSYEQYF. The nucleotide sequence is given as TGTGCCAGCAGCGTAGGAACCTCCTACGAGCAGTACTTC.